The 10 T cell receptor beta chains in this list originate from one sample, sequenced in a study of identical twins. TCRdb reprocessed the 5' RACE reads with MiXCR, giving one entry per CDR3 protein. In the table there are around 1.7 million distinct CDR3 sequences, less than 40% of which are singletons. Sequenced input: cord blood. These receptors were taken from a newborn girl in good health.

The chain's CDR3 is CSGRAGGHNEQFF. CDR3 DNA: TGCAGTGGGCGGGCGGGGGGACACAATGAGCAGTTCTTC. The V and J genes are TRBV20-1 and TRBJ2-1; 8 bases line up with TRBD2. The CDR3 covers 13 residues. CDR1 and CDR2 (germline): DFQATT, SNEGSKA (reference sequence). Trimming took 7 bases from V and 5 from J; bases not matched to a gene: 7.

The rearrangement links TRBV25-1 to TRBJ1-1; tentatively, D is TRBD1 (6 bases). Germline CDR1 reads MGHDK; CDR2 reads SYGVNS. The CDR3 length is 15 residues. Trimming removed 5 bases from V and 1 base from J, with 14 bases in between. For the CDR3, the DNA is TGTGCCAGCAGTCCTACGGGACATAGGAACACTGAAGCTTTCTTT. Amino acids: CASSPTGHRNTEAFF.

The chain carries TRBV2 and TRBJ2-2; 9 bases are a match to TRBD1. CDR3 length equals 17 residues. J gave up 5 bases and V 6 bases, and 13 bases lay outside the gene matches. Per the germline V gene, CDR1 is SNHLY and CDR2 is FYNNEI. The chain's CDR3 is CASRIFVGTGSTGELFF. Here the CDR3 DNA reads TGTGCCAGCAGAATCTTCGTAGGGACAGGGAGTACCGGGGAGCTGTTTTTT.

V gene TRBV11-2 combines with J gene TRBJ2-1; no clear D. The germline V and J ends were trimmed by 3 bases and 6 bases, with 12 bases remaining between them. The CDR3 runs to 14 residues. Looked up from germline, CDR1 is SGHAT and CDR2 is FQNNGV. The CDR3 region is CASSFKAPRNEQFF. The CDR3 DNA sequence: TGTGCCAGCAGCTTTAAAGCGCCTCGCAATGAGCAGTTCTTC.

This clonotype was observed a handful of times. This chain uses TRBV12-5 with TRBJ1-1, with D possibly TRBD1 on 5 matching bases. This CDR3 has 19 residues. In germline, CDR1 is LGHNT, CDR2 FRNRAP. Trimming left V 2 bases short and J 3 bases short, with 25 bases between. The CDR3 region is CASGLPGPQYPLVDTEAFF. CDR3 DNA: TGTGCTAGTGGTTTGCCGGGACCGCAATACCCCCTCGTTGACACTGAAGCTTTCTTT.

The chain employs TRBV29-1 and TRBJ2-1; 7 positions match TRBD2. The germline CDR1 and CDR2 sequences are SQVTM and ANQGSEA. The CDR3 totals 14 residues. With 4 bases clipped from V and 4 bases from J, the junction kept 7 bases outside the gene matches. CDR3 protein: CSVVPGTNYNEQFF. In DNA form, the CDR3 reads TGCAGCGTTGTCCCGGGGACTAATTACAATGAGCAGTTCTTC.

CDR3 in amino acids: CASSEGSGTYNEQYF. The CDR3 DNA reads as TGTGCCAGCAGTGAGGGTAGCGGGACCTACAATGAGCAGTACTTC. The chain uses TRBV2 and TRBJ2-1, with 8 bases matching TRBD2. The J call may be wrong; the DNA end is better matched by TRBJ2-7. The CDR3 covers 15 residues. CDR1 SNHLY and CDR2 FYNNEI come from the germline V gene.

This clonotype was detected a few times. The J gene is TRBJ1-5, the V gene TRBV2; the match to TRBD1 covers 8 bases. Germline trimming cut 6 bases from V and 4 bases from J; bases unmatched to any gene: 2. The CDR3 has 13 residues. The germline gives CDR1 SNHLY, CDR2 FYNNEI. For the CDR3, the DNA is TGTGCCAGCAGGGACAGGGAGAATCAGCCCCAGCATTTT. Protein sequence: CASRDRENQPQHF.

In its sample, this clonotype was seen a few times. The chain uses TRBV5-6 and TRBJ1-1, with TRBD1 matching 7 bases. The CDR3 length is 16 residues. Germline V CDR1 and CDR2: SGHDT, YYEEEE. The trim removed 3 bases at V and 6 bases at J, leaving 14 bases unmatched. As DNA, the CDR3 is TGTGCCAGCAGCTCCGGGACAGCAGCTTCAGAGGCTGAAGCTTTCTTT. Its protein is CASSSGTAASEAEAFF.

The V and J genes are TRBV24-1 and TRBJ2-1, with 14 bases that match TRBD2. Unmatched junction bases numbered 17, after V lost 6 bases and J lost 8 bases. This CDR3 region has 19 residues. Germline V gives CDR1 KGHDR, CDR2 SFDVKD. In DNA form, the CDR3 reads TGTGCCACCAGTCCCCCAGGGGATGGGACTAGCGGGAGTTTCTATGAGCAGTTCTTC. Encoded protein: CATSPPGDGTSGSFYEQFF.